The rows below give T cell receptor beta chains drawn from one sample of a study of long-term antiretroviral therapy in people with HIV. Only in-frame clones appear in the TCRdb table, and some are missing; sequencing was by immunoSEQ multiplex PCR. This sample yields tens of thousands of clones, of which roughly 86% are seen a single time; approximately 5.4% belongs to the top ten. The source was unsorted PBMCs, collected 0.1 years before starting antiretroviral therapy. The receptors come from a woman between 50 and 59 years old with HIV. Each CDR3 is given with its conserved first and last residue. Expanded clones get a size class; other rows say once, few or many, or leave the size out.

J	size	V	CDR3
TRBJ2-3	NA	TRBV7-9	CASSEGKDTQYF
TRBJ1-1	NA	TRBV11-2	CASSQDRGPGEAFF
TRBJ1-2	few	TRBV6-5	CASRVTDRNYGYTF
TRBJ2-2	NA	TRBV5-1	CASSLRGADTGELFF
TRBJ2-7	NA	TRBV13	CASSPQGQVSSYEQYF
TRBJ1-3	NA	TRBV7-6	CASSFHRGLSGNTIYF
TRBJ2-1	NA	TRBV10-3	CAIRDRVDNEQFF
TRBJ1-3	NA	TRBV5-8	CASSLAWSSGNTIYF
TRBJ2-2	NA	TRBV23-1	CASSRPGAVDTGELFF
TRBJ1-4	NA	TRBV7-2	CASSVDRALSEKLFF
TRBJ2-7	NA	TRBV10-3	CAISESRGSYEQYF
TRBJ1-5	NA	TRBV6-1	CASRTGTHNQPQHF
TRBJ1-1	NA	TRBV6-5	CASSYMDNTEAFF
TRBJ2-1	NA	TRBV4-1	CASSQVGLENNEQFF
TRBJ2-2	NA	TRBV9	CASSVATQGADTGELFF
TRBJ1-1	NA	TRBV7-3	CASSFRVLGAEAFF
TRBJ1-5	NA	TRBV6-6	CASSSTGQRLGQPQHF
TRBJ2-7	NA	TRBV6-5	CASSTPRDGPYEQYF
TRBJ2-5	NA	TRBV5-1	CASSLSGPLDGTPQETQYF
TRBJ1-1	NA	TRBV5-4	CASSAPLGGRGNTEAFF
TRBJ1-2	NA	TRBV29-1	CSVEGRGHYGYTF
TRBJ1-5	NA	TRBV15	CATSTGHQPQHF
TRBJ2-3	NA	TRBV11-2	CASTMDRGKSTDTQYF
TRBJ2-2	NA	TRBV7-3	CASASGGGNTGELFF
TRBJ2-5	NA	TRBV6-1	CASAGQSQETQYF
TRBJ2-5	NA	TRBV18	CASSPRPADGETQYF
TRBJ1-5	NA	TRBV27	CASSLLGYSNQPQHF
TRBJ1-2	NA	TRBV6-5	CASSRGELHGYTF
TRBJ2-7	NA	TRBV11-3	CASSLGASGSYEQYF
TRBJ2-1	NA	TRBV7-9	CASSLDGALYNEQFF
TRBJ2-6	NA	TRBV6-5	CASRPQGAGANVLTF
TRBJ2-3	NA	TRBV15	CATSRVAGGRDTQYF
TRBJ2-7	NA	TRBV29-1	CSVGGGTGRSSYEQYF
TRBJ1-2	few	TRBV10-3	CAISDIDRGWGGYTF
TRBJ2-1	NA	TRBV4-1	CASSRRLDNEQFF
TRBJ1-1	NA	TRBV29-1	CSVGQGSNTEAFF
TRBJ2-1	NA	TRBV10-3	CAISESAGQGYNEQFF
TRBJ2-3	NA	TRBV6-4	CASSPGQGAADTQYF
TRBJ1-2	NA	TRBV30	CAWSVRGDNGYTF
TRBJ2-4	NA	TRBV10-3	CAISESGGGVNIQYF
TRBJ1-2	NA	TRBV7-9	CASSLIGPEDGYTF
TRBJ1-2	NA	TRBV7-3	CASSLTRDRDGYTF
TRBJ2-7	NA	TRBV7-2	CASSVGGANYEQYF
TRBJ1-6	NA	TRBV7-2	CASSSIGGNNSPLHF
TRBJ2-5	NA	TRBV19	CASSWDREETQYF
TRBJ2-1	NA	TRBV7-6	CASSLRPTAGGYNEQFF
TRBJ2-3	NA	TRBV19	CASSSTSSTDTQYF